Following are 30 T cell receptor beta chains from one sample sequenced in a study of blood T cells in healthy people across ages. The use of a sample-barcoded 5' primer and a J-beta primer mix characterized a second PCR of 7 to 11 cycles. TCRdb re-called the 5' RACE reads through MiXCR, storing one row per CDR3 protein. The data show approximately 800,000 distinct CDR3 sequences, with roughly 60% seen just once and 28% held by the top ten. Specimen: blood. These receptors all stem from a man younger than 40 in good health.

The CDR3 protein is CSFRDNTYEQYF. DNA of the CDR3: TGCAGCTTCCGGGACAATACCTACGAGCAGTACTTC. The J gene is TRBJ2-7, the V gene TRBV29-1, with D tentatively TRBD1 (6 bases). Germline CDR1 and CDR2: SQVTM and ANQGSEA. V was trimmed by 8 bases and J by 2 bases, leaving 13 bases between them. The CDR3 sequence is 12 residues long.

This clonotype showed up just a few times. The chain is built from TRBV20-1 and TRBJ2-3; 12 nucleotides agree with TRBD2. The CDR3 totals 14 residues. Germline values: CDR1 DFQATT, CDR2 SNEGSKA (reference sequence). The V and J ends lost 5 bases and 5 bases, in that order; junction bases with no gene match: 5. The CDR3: CSAFSSGGGDTQYF. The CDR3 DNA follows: TGCAGTGCTTTTTCTAGCGGGGGGGGAGATACGCAGTATTTT.

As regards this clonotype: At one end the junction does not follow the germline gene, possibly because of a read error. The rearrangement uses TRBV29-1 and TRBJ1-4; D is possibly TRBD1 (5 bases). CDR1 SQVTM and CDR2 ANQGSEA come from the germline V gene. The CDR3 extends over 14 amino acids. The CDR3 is CSVQGRATKEKLFF. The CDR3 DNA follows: TGCAGCGTTCAGGGACGGGCAACTAAGGAAAAACTGTTTTTT.

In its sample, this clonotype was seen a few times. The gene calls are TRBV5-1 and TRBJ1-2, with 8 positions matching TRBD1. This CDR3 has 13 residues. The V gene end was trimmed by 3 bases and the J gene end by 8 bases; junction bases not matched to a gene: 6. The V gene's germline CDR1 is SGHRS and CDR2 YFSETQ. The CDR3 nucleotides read TGCGCCAGCAGCTCGACAGGGGCAGGAGGCTACACCTTC. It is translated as CASSSTGAGGYTF.

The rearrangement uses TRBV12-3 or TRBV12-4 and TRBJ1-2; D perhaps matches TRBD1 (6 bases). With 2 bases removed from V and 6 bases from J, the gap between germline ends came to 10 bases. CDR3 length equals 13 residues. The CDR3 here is CASSLRGNHGYTF. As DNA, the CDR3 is TGTGCCAGCAGTTTAAGGGGGAATCATGGCTACACCTTC.

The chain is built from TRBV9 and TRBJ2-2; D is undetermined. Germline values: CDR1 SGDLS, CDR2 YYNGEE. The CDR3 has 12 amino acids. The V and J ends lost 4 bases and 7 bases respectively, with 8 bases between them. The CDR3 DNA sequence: TGTGCCAGCAGCCCAGACGACGGGGAGCTGTTTTTT. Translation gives CASSPDDGELFF.

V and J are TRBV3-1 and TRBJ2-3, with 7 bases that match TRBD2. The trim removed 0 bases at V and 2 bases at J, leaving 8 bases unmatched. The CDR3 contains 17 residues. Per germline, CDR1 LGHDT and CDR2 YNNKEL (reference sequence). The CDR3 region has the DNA TGTGCCAGCAGCCAAGAAGGCCTAGCGGAACTCACAGATACGCAGTATTTT. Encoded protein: CASSQEGLAELTDTQYF.

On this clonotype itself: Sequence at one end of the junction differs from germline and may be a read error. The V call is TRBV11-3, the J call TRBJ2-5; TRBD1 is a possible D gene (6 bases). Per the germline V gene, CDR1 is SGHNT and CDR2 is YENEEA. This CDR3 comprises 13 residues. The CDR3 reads CAGSRGQTETQYF. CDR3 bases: TGTGCCGGCAGCCGTGGACAGACAGAGACCCAGTACTTC.

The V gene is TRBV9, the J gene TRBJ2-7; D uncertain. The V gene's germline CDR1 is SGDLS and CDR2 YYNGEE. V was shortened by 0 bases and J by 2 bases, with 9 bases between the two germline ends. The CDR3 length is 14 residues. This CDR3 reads CASSVDAVTYEQYF. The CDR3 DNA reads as TGTGCCAGCAGCGTAGATGCGGTAACCTACGAGCAGTACTTC.

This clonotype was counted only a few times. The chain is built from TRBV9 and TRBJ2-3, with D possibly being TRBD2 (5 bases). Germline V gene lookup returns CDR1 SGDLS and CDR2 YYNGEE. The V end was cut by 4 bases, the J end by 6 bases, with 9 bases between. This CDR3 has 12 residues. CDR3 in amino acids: CASSPGEDTQYF. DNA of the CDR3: TGTGCCAGCAGCCCTGGGGAGGATACGCAGTATTTT.

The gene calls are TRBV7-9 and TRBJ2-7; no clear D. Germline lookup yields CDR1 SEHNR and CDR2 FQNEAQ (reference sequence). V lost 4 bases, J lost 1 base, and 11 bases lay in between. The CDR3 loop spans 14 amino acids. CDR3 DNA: TGTGCCAGCAGCTCCCCGGCCAGGTCCTACGAGCAGTACTTC. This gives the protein CASSSPARSYEQYF. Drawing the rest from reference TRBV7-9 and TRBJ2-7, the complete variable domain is DTGVSQNPRHKITKRGQNVTFRCDPISEHNRLYWYRQTLGQGPEFLTYFQNEAQLEKSRLLSDRFSAERPKGSFSTLEIQRTEQGDSAMYLCASSSPARSYEQYFGPGTRLTVT.

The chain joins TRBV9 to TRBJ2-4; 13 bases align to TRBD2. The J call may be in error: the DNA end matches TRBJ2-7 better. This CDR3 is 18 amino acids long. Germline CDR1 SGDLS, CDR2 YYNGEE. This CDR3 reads CASSGGTSGVLSPYEQYF. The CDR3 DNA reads TGTGCCAGCAGCGGAGGGACTAGCGGGGTCCTATCGCCCTACGAGCAGTACTTC.

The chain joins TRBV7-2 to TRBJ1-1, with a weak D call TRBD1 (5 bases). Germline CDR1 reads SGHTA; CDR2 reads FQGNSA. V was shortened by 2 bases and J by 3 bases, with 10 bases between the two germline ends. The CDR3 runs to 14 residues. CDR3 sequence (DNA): TGTGCCAGCAGCTTAATGGGGGGACACACTGAAGCTTTCTTT. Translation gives CASSLMGGHTEAFF.

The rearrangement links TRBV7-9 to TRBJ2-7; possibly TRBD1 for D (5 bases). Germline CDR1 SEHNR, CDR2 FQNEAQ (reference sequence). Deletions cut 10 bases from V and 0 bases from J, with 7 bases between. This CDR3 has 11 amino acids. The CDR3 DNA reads TGTGCCACGGACAACTCCTACGAGCAGTACTTC. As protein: CATDNSYEQYF.

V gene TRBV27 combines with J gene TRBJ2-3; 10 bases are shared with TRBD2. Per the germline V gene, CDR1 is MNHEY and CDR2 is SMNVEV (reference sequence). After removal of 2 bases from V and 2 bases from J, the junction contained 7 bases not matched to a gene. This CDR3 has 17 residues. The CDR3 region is CASSLAPSGGDTDTQYF. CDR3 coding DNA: TGTGCCAGCAGTTTAGCCCCGAGCGGGGGGGACACAGATACGCAGTATTTT.

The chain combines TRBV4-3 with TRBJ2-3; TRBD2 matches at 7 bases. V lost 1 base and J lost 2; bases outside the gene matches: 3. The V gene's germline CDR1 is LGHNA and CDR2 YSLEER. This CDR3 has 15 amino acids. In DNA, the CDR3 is TGCGCCAGCAGCCAAGCGACTAGCCCCACAGATACGCAGTATTTT. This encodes CASSQATSPTDTQYF.

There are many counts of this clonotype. For the CDR3, the DNA is TGTGCCATCAGTGAGTCGGGCGGGGAATACAATGAGCAGTTCTTC. Residues: CAISESGGEYNEQFF. The chain carries TRBV10-3 and TRBJ2-1; a weak D match, TRBD2 (6 bases). Germline V CDR1 and CDR2: ENHRY, SYGVKD. With 0 bases removed from V and 4 bases from J, the gap between germline ends came to 10 bases. This CDR3 is 15 amino acids long.

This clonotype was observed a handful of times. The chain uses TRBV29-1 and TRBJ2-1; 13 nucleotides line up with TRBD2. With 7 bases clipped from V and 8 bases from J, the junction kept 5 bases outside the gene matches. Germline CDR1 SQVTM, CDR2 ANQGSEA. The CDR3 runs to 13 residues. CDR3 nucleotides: TGCAGCGCTAGACTAGCGGGGGGTCATGAGCAGTTCTTC. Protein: CSARLAGGHEQFF.

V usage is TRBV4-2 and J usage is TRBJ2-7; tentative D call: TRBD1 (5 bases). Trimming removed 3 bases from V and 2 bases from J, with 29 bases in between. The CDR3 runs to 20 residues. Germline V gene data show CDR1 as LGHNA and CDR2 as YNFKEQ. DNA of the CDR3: TGTGCCAGCAGCCAGGGCGACAGTCGATATTTTAATGTAGGTCCCTACGAGCAGTACTTC. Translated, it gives CASSQGDSRYFNVGPYEQYF.

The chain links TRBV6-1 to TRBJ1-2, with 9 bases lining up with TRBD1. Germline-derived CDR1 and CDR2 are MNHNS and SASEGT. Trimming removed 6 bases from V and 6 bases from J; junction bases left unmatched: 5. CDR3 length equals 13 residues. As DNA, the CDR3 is TGTGCCAGCAGGCTACAGGGGGCGGATGGCTACACCTTC. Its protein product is CASRLQGADGYTF.

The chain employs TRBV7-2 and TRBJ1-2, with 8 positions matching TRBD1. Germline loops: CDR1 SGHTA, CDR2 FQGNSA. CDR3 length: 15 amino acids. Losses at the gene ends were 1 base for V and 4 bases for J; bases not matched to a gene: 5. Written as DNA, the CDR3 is TGTGCCAGCAGCTTAGACGCAGGGGGCTCCTATGGCTACACCTTC. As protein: CASSLDAGGSYGYTF.

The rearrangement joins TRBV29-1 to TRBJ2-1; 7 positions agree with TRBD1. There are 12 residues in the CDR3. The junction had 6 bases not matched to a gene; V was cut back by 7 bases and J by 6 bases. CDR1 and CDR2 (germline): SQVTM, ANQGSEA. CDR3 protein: CSGDRVGNEQFF. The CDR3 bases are TGCAGCGGAGACAGGGTAGGCAATGAGCAGTTCTTC.

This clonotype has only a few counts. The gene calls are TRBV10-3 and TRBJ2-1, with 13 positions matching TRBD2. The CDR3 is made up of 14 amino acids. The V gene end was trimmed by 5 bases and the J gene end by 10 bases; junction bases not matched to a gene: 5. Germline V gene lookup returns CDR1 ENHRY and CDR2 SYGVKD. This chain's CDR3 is CAISTSGGAEEQFF. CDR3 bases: TGTGCCATCAGTACTAGCGGGGGGGCAGAGGAGCAGTTCTTC.

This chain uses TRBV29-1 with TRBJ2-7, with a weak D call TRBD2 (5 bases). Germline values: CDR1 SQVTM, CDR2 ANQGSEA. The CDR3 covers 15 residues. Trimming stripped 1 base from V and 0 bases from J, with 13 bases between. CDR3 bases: TGCAGCGTTGAAGTGAGGGCCGTACTCTCCTACGAGCAGTACTTC. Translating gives CSVEVRAVLSYEQYF.

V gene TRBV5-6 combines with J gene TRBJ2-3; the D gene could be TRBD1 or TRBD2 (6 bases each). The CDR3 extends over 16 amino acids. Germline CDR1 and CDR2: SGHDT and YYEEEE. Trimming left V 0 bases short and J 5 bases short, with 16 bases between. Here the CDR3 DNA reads TGTGCCAGCAGCTTGGTAAATGGGGGGCGCAGAGATACGCAGTATTTT. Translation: CASSLVNGGRRDTQYF.

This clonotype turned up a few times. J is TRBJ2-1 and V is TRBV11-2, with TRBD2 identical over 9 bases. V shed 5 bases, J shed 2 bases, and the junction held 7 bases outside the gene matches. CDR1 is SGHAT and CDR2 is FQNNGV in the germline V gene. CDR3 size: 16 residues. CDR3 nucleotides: TGTGCCAGCAGCCCAGGGACTAGCTTGACCTACAATGAGCAGTTCTTC. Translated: CASSPGTSLTYNEQFF.

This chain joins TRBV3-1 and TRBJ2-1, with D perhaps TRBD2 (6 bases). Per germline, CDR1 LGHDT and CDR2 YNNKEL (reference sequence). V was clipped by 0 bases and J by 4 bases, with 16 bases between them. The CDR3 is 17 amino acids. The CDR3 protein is CASSQDLATVGYNEQFF. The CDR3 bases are TGTGCCAGCAGCCAAGATCTAGCGACAGTGGGGTACAATGAGCAGTTCTTC.

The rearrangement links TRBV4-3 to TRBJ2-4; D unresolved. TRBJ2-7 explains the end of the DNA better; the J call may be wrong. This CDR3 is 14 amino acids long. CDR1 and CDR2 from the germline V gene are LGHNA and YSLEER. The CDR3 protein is CASSQDLQVYEQYF. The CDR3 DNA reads TGCGCCAGCAGCCAAGATTTGCAGGTATACGAGCAGTACTTC.

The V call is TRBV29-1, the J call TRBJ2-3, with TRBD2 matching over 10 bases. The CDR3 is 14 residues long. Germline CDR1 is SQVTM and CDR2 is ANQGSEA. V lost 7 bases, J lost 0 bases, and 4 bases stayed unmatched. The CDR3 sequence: CSGQRGGSTDTQYF. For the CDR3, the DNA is TGCAGCGGACAGCGGGGGGGTAGCACAGATACGCAGTATTTT.

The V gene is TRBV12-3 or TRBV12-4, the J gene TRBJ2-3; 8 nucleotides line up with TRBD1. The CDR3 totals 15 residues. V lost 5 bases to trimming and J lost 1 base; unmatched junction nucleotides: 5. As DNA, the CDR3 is TGTGCCAGCAGTCTCTACAGGGGGGGCACAGATACGCAGTATTTT. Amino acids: CASSLYRGGTDTQYF.